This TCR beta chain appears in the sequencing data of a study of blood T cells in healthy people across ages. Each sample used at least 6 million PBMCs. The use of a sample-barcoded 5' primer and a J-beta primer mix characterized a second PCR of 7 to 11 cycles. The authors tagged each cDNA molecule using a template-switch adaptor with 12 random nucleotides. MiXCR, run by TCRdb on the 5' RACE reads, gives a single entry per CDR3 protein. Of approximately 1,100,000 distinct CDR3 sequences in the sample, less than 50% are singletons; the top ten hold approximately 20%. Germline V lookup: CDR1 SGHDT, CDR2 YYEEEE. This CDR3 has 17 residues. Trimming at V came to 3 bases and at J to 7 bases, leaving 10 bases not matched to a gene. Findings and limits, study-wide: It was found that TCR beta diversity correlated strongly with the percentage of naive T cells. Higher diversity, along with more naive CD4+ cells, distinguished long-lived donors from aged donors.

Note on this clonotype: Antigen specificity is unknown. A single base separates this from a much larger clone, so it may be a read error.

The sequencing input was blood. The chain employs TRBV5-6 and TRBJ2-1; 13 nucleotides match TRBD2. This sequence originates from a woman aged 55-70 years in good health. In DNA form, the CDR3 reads TGTGCCAGCAGCTCCTTACAACTAGCGGGAGGGAGGAATGAGCAGTTCTTC. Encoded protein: CASSSLQLAGGRNEQFF.